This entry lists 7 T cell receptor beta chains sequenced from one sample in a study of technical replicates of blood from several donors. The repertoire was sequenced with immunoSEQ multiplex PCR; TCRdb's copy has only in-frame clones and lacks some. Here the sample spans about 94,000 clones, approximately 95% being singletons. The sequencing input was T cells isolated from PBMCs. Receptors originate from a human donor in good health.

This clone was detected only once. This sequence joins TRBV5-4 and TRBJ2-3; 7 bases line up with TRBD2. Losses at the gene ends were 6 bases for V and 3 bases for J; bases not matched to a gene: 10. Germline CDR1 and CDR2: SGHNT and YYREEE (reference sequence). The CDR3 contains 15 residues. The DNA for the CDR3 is TGTGCCAGCACCACCTCGGGGGGTGGTACAGATACGCAGTATTTT. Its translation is CASTTSGGGTDTQYF.

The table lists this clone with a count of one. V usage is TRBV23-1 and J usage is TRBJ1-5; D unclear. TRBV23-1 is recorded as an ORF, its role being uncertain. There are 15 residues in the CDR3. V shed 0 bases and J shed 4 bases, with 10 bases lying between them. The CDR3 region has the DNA TGCGCCAGCAGTCAATCCCCCCAGGCTAATCAGCCCCAGCATTTT. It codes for CASSQSPQANQPQHF.

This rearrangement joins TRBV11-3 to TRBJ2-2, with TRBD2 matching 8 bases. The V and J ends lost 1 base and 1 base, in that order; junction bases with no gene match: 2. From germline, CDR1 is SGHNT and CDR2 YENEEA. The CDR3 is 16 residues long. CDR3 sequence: CASSLAGRGNTGELFF. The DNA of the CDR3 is TGTGCCAGCAGCTTAGCCGGGAGGGGGAACACCGGGGAGCTGTTTTTT.

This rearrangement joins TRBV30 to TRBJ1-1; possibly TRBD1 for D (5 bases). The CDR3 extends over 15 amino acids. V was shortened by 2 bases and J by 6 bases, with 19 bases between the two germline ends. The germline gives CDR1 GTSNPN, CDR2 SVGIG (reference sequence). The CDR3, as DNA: TGTGCCTGGAGTCAACACTTCCGACAGCCCTCTGAAGCTTTCTTT. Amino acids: CAWSQHFRQPSEAFF.

The CDR3 spells CAWSSSLLAKNIQYF. The CDR3 DNA follows: TGTGCCTGGAGCTCTAGCCTACTCGCCAAAAACATTCAGTACTTC. The chain carries TRBV30 and TRBJ2-4, with D perhaps TRBD2 (5 bases). The CDR3 is made up of 15 amino acids. V lost 3 bases and J 1 base, leaving 13 bases between the germline ends. Germline V CDR1 and CDR2: GTSNPN, SVGIG (reference sequence).

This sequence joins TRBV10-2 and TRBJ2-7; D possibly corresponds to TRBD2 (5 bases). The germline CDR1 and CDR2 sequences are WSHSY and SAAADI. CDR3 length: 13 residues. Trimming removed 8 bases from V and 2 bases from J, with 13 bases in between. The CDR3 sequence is CASQVEVPYEQYF. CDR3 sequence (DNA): TGCGCCAGCCAGGTGGAGGTTCCCTACGAGCAGTACTTC.

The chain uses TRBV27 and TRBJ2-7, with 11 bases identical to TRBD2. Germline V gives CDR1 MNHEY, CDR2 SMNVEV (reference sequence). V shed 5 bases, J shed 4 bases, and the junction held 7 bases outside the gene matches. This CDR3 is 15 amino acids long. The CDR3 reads CASSISGRAWYEQYF. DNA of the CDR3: TGTGCCAGCAGTATTAGCGGGAGGGCCTGGTACGAGCAGTACTTC.